One TCR beta chain is described in this entry. The antigen is not known. This record comes from a study of cytotoxic CD8 clonotypes in ibrutinib-treated CLL. Study-wide results and limits: Whereas clonality rose at ibrutinib response, it declined toward baseline at progression.

The ends were cut back, 3 bases at V and 0 bases at J, with 10 bases in the middle. CDR3 length: 15 residues. The germline V gene encodes CDR1 SGHRS and CDR2 YFSETQ. Profiling relied on immunoSEQ multiplex PCR, and the TCRdb table lists in-frame clones only, not all of them. This table holds around 70,000 clones, about two thirds found once. V and J are TRBV5-1 and TRBJ2-1; D call uncertain. The TCR originated in a human donor with chronic lymphocytic leukemia. Sequenced material: PBMCs, taken after 12 months of ibrutinib treatment. CDR3 protein: CASSSAASSYNEQFF. The CDR3, as DNA: TGCGCCAGCAGCTCGGCAGCCAGCTCCTACAATGAGCAGTTCTTC.